This T cell receptor beta chain was documented in a study of shared clonotypes between healthy human individuals. Each PCR replicate from the sorted subsets contained about 200 ng DNA, which is about 31,000 T cell genomes. Profiling relied on immunoSEQ multiplex PCR, and the TCRdb table lists in-frame clones only, not all of them. This sample has about 2.3 million clones, with 85% to 95% found just once. This CDR3 has 15 amino acids. With 3 bases removed from V and 3 bases from J, the gap between germline ends came to 12 bases. Germline V gene lookup returns CDR1 SEHNR and CDR2 FQNEAQ (reference sequence).

The TCR originated in a man younger than 35 in good health. Some clones in this sample may be carry-over from other donors' samples. This chain joins TRBV7-9 and TRBJ1-5; D not resolved. Sequences were obtained from naive CD4+ T cells from PBMCs. Subset meaning: CD45RA+ positively selected. CDR3 nucleotides: TGTGCCAGCAGCTTTGGCACCCGGGACAATCAGCCCCAGCATTTT. Encoded protein: CASSFGTRDNQPQHF. Filled out from reference TRBV7-9 and TRBJ1-5, the complete variable domain reads DTGVSQNPRHKITKRGQNVTFRCDPISEHNRLYWYRQTLGQGPEFLTYFQNEAQLEKSRLLSDRFSAERPKGSFSTLEIQRTEQGDSAMYLCASSFGTRDNQPQHFGDGTRLSIL.